Listed below are T cell receptor beta chains from one sample, sequenced in a study of blood T cell repertoires in COVID-19. The method was immunoSEQ multiplex PCR; TCRdb's version includes in-frame clones alone and lacks a portion of them. The sample holds 300,000 to 400,000 clones, around 86% seen once. Input material: peripheral blood. These receptors were obtained from a woman in her forties or fifties with COVID-19, enrolled during active disease. Both conserved end residues are part of each CDR3. Each record gives: clone size, J gene, V gene, D gene, CDR3 protein, CDR3 DNA. A D gene is named only where the DNA matches it firmly. The size of a clone is reported for some rows only, either as once, few or many, or as a class for expanded clones.

clone_size: few; j_call: TRBJ1-5; v_call: TRBV30; d_call: NA; cdr3_aa: CAWSAGTINQPQHF; cdr3_nt: TGTGCCTGGAGTGCCGGGACAATTAATCAGCCCCAGCATTTT
clone_size: once; j_call: TRBJ1-2; v_call: TRBV9; d_call: NA; cdr3_aa: CASSKDRGNYGYTF; cdr3_nt: TGTGCCAGCAGCAAAGACCGGGGGAACTATGGCTACACCTTC
clone_size: few; j_call: TRBJ1-2; v_call: TRBV2; d_call: TRBD1; cdr3_aa: CASSGPPGQGNGYTF; cdr3_nt: TGTGCCAGCAGTGGACCTCCGGGACAGGGGAACGGCTACACCTTC
clone_size: NA; j_call: TRBJ2-4; v_call: TRBV4-1; d_call: TRBD2; cdr3_aa: CASSQGSAGGLKNIQYF; cdr3_nt: TGCGCCAGCAGCCAAGGTTCGGCGGGAGGGCTCAAAAACATTCAGTACTTC
clone_size: NA; j_call: TRBJ2-2; v_call: TRBV2; d_call: NA; cdr3_aa: CASNRVRAGELFF; cdr3_nt: TGTGCCAGTAACAGGGTGCGGGCCGGGGAGCTGTTTTTT
clone_size: NA; j_call: TRBJ2-1; v_call: TRBV29-1; d_call: TRBD1; cdr3_aa: CSIGDRASNEQFF; cdr3_nt: TGCAGCATAGGGGACAGAGCCTCAAATGAGCAGTTCTTC
clone_size: once; j_call: TRBJ1-2; v_call: TRBV5-6; d_call: TRBD1; cdr3_aa: CASSLGDSYGYTF; cdr3_nt: TGTGCCAGCAGCTTGGGGGACAGCTATGGCTACACCTTC
clone_size: NA; j_call: TRBJ1-1; v_call: TRBV7-3; d_call: NA; cdr3_aa: CASSLNQLAFF; cdr3_nt: TGTGCCAGCAGCTTAAACCAGTTGGCTTTCTTT
clone_size: NA; j_call: TRBJ1-1; v_call: TRBV27; d_call: NA; cdr3_aa: CASSQSRRGNTEAFF; cdr3_nt: TGTGCCAGCAGTCAATCCCGGCGGGGGAACACTGAAGCTTTCTTT
clone_size: NA; j_call: TRBJ2-5; v_call: TRBV2; d_call: NA; cdr3_aa: CASIGQKETQYF; cdr3_nt: TGTGCCAGCATTGGACAGAAGGAGACCCAGTACTTC
clone_size: NA; j_call: TRBJ2-1; v_call: TRBV7-9; d_call: TRBD2; cdr3_aa: CASSFILAGDNEQFF; cdr3_nt: TGTGCCAGCAGCTTCATCCTAGCGGGAGACAATGAGCAGTTCTTC
clone_size: NA; j_call: TRBJ2-4; v_call: TRBV2; d_call: TRBD1; cdr3_aa: CASSRVAGGKNIQYF; cdr3_nt: TGTGCCAGCAGCCGGGTGGCAGGGGGCAAAAACATTCAGTACTTC
clone_size: NA; j_call: TRBJ2-2; v_call: TRBV24-1; d_call: NA; cdr3_aa: CATSDFGTGELFF; cdr3_nt: TGTGCCACCAGTGATTTCGGCACCGGGGAGCTGTTTTTT
clone_size: NA; j_call: TRBJ2-7; v_call: TRBV4-1; d_call: TRBD2; cdr3_aa: CASSRQPGLAAYEQYF; cdr3_nt: TGCGCCAGCAGCCGCCAACCGGGACTAGCGGCTTACGAGCAGTACTTC
clone_size: NA; j_call: TRBJ2-7; v_call: TRBV15; d_call: NA; cdr3_aa: CATSRGRTGSSYEQYF; cdr3_nt: TGTGCCACCAGCAGGGGACGAACAGGGAGCTCCTACGAGCAGTACTTC
clone_size: NA; j_call: TRBJ2-1; v_call: TRBV7-7; d_call: NA; cdr3_aa: CASSPEAEGEQFF; cdr3_nt: TGTGCTAGCAGCCCCGAGGCGGAGGGGGAGCAGTTCTTC
clone_size: NA; j_call: TRBJ2-1; v_call: TRBV27; d_call: TRBD2; cdr3_aa: CASSSTFRLADTYNEQFF; cdr3_nt: TGTGCCAGCAGTTCGACCTTTAGACTAGCGGACACCTACAATGAGCAGTTCTTC
clone_size: NA; j_call: TRBJ2-5; v_call: TRBV7-9; d_call: NA; cdr3_aa: CASSLGLGETQYF; cdr3_nt: TGTGCCAGCAGCTTGGGACTGGGGGAGACCCAGTACTTC
clone_size: NA; j_call: TRBJ1-5; v_call: TRBV2; d_call: TRBD1; cdr3_aa: CASRGDSRNQPQHF; cdr3_nt: TGTGCCAGCAGGGGGGACAGCCGCAATCAGCCCCAGCATTTT
clone_size: NA; j_call: TRBJ2-7; v_call: TRBV6-5; d_call: TRBD1; cdr3_aa: CASIMDRGHEQYF; cdr3_nt: TGTGCCAGCATCATGGACAGGGGGCACGAGCAGTACTTC
clone_size: NA; j_call: TRBJ1-2; v_call: TRBV6-5; d_call: NA; cdr3_aa: CASTPSGYGYTF; cdr3_nt: TGTGCCAGCACCCCGTCCGGTTATGGCTACACCTTC
clone_size: NA; j_call: TRBJ1-1; v_call: TRBV11-3; d_call: NA; cdr3_aa: CASSLVRGRNTEAFF; cdr3_nt: TGTGCCAGCAGCTTAGTTAGGGGCCGGAACACTGAAGCTTTCTTT